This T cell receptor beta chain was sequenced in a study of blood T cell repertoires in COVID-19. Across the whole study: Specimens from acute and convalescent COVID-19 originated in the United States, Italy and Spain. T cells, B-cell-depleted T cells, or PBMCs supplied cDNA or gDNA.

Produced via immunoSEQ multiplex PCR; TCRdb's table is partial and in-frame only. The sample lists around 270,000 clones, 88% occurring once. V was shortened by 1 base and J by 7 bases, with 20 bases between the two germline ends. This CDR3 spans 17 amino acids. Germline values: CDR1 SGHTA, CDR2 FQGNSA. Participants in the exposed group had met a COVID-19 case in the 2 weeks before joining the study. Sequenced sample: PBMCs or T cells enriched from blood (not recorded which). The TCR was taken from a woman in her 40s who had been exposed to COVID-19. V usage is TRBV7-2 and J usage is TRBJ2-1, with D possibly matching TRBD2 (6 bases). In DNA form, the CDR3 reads TGTGCCAGCAGCTTAGTCGGGGGATTGGGTGGATTGAATGAGCAGTTCTTC. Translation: CASSLVGGLGGLNEQFF.